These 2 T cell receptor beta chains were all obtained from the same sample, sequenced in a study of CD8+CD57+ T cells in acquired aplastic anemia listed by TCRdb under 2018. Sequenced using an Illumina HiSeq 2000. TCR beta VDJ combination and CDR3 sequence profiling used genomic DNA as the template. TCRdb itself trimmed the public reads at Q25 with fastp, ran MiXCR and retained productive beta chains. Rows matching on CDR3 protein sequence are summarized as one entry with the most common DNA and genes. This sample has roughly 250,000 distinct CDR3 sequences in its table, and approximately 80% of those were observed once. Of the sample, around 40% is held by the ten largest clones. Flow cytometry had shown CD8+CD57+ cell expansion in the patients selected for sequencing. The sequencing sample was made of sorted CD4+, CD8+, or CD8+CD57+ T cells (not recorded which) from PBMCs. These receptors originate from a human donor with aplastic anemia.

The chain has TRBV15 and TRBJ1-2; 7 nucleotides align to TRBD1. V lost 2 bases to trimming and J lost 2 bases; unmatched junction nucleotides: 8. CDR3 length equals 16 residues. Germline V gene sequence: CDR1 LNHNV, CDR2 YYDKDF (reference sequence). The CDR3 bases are TGTGCCACCAGCAGACGGAACAGGGGAGTGAACTATGGCTACACCTTC. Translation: CATSRRNRGVNYGYTF.

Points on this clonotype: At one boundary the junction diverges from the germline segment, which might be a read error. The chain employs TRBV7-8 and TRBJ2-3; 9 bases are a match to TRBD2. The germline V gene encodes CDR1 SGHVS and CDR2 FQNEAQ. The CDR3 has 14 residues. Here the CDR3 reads CASSLAGRTGAGNF. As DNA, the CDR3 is TGCGCCAGCAGCCTAGCGGGACGGACGGGCGCCGGAAATTTT.